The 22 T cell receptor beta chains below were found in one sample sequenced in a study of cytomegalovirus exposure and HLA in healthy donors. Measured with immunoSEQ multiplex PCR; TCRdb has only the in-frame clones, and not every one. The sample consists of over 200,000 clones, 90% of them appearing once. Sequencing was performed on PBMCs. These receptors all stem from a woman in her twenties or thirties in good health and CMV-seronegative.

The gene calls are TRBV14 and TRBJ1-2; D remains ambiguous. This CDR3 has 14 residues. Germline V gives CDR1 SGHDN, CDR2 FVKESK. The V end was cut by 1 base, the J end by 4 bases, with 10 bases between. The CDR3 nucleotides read TGTGCCAGCAGCCAAGGGCCTCCCATCTATGGCTACACCTTC. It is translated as CASSQGPPIYGYTF.

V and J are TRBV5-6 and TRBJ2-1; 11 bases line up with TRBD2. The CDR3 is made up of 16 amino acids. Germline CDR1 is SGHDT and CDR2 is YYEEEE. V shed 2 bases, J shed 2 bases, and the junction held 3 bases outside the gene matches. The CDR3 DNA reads TGTGCCAGCAGCTTCCCACTAGCGGGAGCCTACAATGAGCAGTTCTTC. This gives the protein CASSFPLAGAYNEQFF.

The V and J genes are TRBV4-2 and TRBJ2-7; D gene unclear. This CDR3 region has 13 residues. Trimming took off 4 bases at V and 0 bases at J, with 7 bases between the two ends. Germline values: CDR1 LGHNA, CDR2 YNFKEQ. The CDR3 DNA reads TGTGCCAGCAGCCCCTCCCTCTCCTACGAGCAGTACTTC. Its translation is CASSPSLSYEQYF.

The CDR3 region is CASSQGAGTYEQYF. CDR3 nucleotide sequence: TGCGCCAGCAGCCAAGGGGCAGGGACCTACGAGCAGTACTTC. The chain uses TRBV4-1 and TRBJ2-7; TRBD1 is a possible D gene (5 bases). Per germline, CDR1 MGHRA and CDR2 YSYEKL. V shed 1 base and J shed 2 bases, with 9 bases lying between them. This CDR3 spans 14 amino acids.

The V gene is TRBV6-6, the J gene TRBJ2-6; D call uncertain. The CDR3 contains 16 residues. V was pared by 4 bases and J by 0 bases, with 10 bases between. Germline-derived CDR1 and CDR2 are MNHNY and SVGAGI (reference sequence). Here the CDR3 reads CASSSQTASGANVLTF. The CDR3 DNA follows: TGTGCCAGCAGTTCCCAAACAGCCTCTGGGGCCAACGTCCTGACTTTC.

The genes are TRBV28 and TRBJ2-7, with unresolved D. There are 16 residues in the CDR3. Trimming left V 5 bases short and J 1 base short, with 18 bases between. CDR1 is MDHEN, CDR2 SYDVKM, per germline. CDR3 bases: TGTGCCAGCAGTCCTCGCCCTGGGGTCAGGTCCTACGAGCAGTACTTC. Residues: CASSPRPGVRSYEQYF.

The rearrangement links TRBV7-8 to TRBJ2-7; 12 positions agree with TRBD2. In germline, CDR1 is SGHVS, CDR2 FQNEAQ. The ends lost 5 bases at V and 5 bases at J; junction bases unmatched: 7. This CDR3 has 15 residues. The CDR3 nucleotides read TGTGCCAGCAGCGGTACTAGCGGGAGGTTCAACGAGCAGTACTTC. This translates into CASSGTSGRFNEQYF.

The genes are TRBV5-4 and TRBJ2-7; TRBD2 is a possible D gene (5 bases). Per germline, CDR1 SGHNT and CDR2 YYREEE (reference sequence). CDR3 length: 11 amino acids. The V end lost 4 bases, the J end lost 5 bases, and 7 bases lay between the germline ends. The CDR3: CASSSGDEQYF. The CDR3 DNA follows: TGTGCCAGCAGCAGCGGCGACGAGCAGTACTTC.

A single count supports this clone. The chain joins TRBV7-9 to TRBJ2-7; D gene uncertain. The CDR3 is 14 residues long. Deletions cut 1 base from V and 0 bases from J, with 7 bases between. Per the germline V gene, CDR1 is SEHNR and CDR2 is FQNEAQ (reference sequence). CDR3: CASSLDGYSYEQYF. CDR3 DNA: TGTGCCAGCAGCTTAGACGGTTACTCCTACGAGCAGTACTTC.

CDR3 loop: CASSPSLLDEQFF. CDR3 nucleotide sequence: TGTGCCAGCAGTCCCTCCCTACTCGATGAGCAGTTCTTC. This chain uses TRBV27 with TRBJ2-1; D remains unclear. Between the trimmed V and J ends, which lost 5 bases and 8 bases, there was a span of 13 bases. Germline V CDR1 and CDR2: MNHEY, SMNVEV (reference sequence). This CDR3 is 13 amino acids long.

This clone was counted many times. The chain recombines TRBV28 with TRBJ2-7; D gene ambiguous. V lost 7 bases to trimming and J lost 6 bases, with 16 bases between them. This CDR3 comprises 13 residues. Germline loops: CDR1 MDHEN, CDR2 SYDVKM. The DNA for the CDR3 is TGTGCCAGCACCCTCCCAGGTAGCTCCGAGCAGTACTTC. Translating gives CASTLPGSSEQYF.

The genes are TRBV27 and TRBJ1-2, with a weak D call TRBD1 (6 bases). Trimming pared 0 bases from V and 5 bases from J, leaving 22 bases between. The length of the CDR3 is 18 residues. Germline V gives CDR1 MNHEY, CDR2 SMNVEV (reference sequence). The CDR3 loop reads CASSLSPWTAQPPYGYTF. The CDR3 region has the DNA TGTGCCAGCAGTTTATCACCTTGGACAGCCCAACCACCATATGGCTACACCTTC.

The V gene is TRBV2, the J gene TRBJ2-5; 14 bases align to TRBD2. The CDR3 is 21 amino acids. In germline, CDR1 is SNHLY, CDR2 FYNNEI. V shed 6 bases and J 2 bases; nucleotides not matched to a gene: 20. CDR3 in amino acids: CASRPGLAGGRGRGMQETQYF. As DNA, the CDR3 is TGTGCCAGCAGACCCGGACTAGCGGGAGGCCGAGGTAGAGGAATGCAAGAGACCCAGTACTTC.

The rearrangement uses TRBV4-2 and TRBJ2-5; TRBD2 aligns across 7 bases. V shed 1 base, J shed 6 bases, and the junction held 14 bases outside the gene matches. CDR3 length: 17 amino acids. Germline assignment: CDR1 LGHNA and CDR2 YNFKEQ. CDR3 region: CASSQVSGSGIGKTQYF. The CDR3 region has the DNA TGTGCCAGCAGCCAAGTCTCGGGCAGCGGGATCGGAAAGACCCAGTACTTC.

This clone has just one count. CDR3 residues: CASSPTGAPDTQYF. The CDR3 DNA is TGTGCCAGCAGCCCGACAGGGGCGCCAGATACGCAGTATTTT. The chain has TRBV7-3 and TRBJ2-3; TRBD1 matches at 8 bases. V lost 5 bases and J lost 4; bases outside the gene matches: 5. Germline CDR1 SGHTA, CDR2 FQGTGA. The CDR3 covers 14 residues.

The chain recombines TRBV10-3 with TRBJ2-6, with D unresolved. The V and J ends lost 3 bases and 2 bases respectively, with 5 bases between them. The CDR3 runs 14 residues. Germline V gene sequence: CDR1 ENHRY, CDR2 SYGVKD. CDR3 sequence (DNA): TGTGCCATCAGTGAAGTGGCTGGGGCCAACGTCCTGACTTTC. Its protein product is CAISEVAGANVLTF.

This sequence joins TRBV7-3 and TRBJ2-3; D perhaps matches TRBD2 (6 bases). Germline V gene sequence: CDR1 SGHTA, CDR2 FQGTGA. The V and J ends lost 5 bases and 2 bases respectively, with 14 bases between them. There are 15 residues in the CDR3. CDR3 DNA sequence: TGTGCCAGCAGCCCCACAGGAGGGATCACAGATACGCAGTATTTT. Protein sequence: CASSPTGGITDTQYF. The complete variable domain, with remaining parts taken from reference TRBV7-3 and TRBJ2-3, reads GAGVSQTPSNKVTEKGKYVELRCDPISGHTALYWYRQSLGQGPEFLIYFQGTGAADDSGLPNDRFFAVRPEGSVSTLKIQRTERGDSAVYLCASSPTGGITDTQYFGPGTRLTVL.

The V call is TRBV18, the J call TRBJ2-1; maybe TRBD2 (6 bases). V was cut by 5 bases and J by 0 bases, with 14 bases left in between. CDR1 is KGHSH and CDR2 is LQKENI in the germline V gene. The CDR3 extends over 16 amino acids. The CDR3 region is CASSFSGEPSYNEQFF. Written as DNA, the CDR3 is TGTGCCAGCTCATTCTCGGGGGAACCCTCCTACAATGAGCAGTTCTTC.

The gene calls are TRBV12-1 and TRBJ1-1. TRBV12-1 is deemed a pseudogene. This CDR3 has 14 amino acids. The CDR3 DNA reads TGTGCCAGCAGTCCGGACCGCCTCCTTTTCGAAGCTTTCTTT. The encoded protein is CASSPDRLLFEAFF.

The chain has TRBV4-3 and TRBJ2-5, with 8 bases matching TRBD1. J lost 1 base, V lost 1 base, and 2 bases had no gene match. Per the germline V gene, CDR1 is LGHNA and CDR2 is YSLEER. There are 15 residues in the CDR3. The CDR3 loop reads CASSQGGTGQETQYF. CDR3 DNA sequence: TGCGCCAGCAGCCAAGGGGGGACAGGCCAAGAGACCCAGTACTTC.

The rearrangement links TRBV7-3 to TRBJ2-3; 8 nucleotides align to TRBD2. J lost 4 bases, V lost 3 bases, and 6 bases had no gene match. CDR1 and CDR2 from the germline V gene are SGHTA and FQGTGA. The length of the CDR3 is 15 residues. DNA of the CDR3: TGTGCCAGCAGCTTGGCGGGAGGTTGGGCAGATACGCAGTATTTT. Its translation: CASSLAGGWADTQYF.

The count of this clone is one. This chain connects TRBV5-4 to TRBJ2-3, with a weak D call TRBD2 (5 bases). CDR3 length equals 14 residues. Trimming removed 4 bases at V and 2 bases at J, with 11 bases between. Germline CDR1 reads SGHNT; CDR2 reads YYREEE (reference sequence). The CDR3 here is CASSPRRVTDTQYF. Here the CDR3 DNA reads TGTGCCAGCAGCCCCCGGCGGGTCACAGATACGCAGTATTTT.